The sequence of this T cell receptor (beta chain) was determined in a study of T cell clonality in common variable immunodeficiency. Equal genomic DNA amounts from CVID and control samples were sequenced. The protocol was immunoSEQ multiplex PCR, while the TCRdb copy is restricted to in-frame clones and leaves out a portion. The repertoire consists of approximately 30,000 clones, none detected only once. Study-wide results and caveats: Common variable immunodeficiency TCR beta sequences reportedly had fewer deletions and N-nucleotide insertions. CVID subjects had higher TCRbeta clonality than healthy controls, most marked in about a third. CVID patient heterogeneity limited repertoire-clinical complication correlations.

This clone was recorded at least ten times. The antigen remains undetermined. From the germline J gene comes the end of the CDR3, since the read stops 3 residues before it. Diagnosis required reduced IgG, IgA and/or IgM with specific antibody deficiency. V was shortened by 1 base and J by 6 bases, with 11 bases between the two germline ends. The CDR3 extends over 15 amino acids. In germline, CDR1 is SGHRS, CDR2 YFSETQ. The V gene is TRBV5-1, the J gene TRBJ1-6; D uncertain. This receptor was obtained from a human donor with common variable immunodeficiency. Sequenced: peripheral blood mononuclear cells. CDR3 DNA (partial): TGCGCCAGCAGCTTGCAGTCGAACCCTAATTCACCC. Protein sequence: CASSLQSNPNSP. The full CDR3 reads CASSLQSNPNSPLHF.